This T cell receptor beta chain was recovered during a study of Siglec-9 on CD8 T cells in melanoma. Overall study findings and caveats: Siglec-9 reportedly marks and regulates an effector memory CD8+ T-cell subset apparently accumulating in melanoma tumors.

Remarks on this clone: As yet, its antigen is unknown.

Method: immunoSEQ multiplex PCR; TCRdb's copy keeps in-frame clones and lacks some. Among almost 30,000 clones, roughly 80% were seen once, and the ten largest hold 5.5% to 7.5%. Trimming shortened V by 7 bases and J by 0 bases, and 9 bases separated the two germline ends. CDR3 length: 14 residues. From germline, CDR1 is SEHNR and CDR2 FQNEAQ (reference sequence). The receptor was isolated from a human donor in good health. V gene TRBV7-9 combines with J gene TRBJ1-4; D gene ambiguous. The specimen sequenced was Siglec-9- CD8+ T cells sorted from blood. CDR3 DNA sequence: TGTGCCAGCATCCCAGATGCAACTAATGAAAAACTGTTTTTT. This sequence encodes CASIPDATNEKLFF.